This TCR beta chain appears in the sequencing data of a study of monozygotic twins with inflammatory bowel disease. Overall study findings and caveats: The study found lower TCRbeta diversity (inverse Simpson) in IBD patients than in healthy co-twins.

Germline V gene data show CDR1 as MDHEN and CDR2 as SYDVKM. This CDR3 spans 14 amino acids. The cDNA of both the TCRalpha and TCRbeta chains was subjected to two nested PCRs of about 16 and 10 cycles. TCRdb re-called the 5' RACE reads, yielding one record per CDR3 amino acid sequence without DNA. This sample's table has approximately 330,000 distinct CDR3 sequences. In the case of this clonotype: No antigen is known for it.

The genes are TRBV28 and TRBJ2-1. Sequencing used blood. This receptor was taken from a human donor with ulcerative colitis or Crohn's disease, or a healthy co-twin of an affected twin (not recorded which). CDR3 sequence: CASSLMGYYNEQFF.